This T cell receptor beta chain was profiled in a study of beta chain features in type 1 diabetes. Study observations and caveats: Within the patient group, naive, central memory and Treg TCRB repertoires appeared more similar to each other than within healthy donors. There was a possibility that cDNA sequencing over-represented cells with high TCR expression. Among patients with Type 1 diabetes, TCRB CDR3s were moderately but significantly shorter in every one of the four CD4+ subsets. VDJ junctions sequenced from type 1 diabetes patients showed fewer insertions and more deletions.

Isolated RNA was reverse transcribed in full, so expressed TCRB transcripts were sequenced. Produced via immunoSEQ multiplex PCR; TCRdb's table is partial and in-frame only. Here the sample spans tens of thousands of clones, 50% to 55% being singletons. On this clone itself: Its specificity is unknown. Relative to the germline gene, one junction end is altered; a read error may explain this.

Germline loops: CDR1 LNHDA, CDR2 SQIVND (reference sequence). CDR3 length: 15 amino acids. Sequencing was done on a sample of Tregs from blood. This receptor was identified in a woman aged 40 to 50 with type 1 diabetes. The chain combines TRBV19 with TRBJ2-2; TRBD2 aligns across 9 bases. In DNA form, the CDR3 reads TGTGCCAGTAGAATAGCGGGAGCGAACACCGGGGAGCTGTTTTTT. Translating gives CASRIAGANTGELFF.